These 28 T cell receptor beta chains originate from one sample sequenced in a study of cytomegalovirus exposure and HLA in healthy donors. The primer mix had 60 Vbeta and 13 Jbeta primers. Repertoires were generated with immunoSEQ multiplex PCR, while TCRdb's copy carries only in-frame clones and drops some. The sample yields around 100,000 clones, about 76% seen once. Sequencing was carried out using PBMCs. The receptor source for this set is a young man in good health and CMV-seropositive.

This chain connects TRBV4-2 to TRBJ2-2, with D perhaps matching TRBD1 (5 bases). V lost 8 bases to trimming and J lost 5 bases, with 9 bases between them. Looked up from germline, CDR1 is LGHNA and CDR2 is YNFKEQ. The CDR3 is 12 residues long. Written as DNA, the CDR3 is TGTGCCAGCTCTCAGGGAACCGGGGAGCTGTTTTTT. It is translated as CASSQGTGELFF.

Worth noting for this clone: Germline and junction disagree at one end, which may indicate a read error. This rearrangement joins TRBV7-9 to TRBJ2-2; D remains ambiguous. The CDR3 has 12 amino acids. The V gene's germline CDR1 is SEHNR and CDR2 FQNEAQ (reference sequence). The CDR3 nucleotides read TGTTCCAGCAGCTTAGTAGACGGGGAGCTGTTTTTT. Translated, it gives CSSSLVDGELFF.

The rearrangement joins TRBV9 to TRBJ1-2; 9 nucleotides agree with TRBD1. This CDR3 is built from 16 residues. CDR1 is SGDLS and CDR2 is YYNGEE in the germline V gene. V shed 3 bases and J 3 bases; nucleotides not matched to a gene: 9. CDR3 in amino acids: CASSAPPDRGDYGYTF. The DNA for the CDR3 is TGTGCCAGCAGCGCCCCCCCGGACAGGGGAGACTATGGCTACACCTTC.

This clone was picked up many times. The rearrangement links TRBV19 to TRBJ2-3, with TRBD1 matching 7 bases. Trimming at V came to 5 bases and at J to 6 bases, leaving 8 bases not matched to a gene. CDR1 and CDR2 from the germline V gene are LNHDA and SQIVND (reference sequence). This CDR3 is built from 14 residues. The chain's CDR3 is CASSGAGGTDTQYF. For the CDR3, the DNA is TGTGCCAGTAGTGGGGCAGGGGGTACTGATACGCAGTATTTT. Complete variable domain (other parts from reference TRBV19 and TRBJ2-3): DGGITQSPKYLFRKEGQNVTLSCEQNLNHDAMYWYRQDPGQGLRLIYYSQIVNDFQKGDIAEGYSVSREKKESFPLTVTSAQKNPTAFYLCASSGAGGTDTQYFGPGTRLTVL.

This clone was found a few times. The CDR3 region has the DNA TGTGCCAGCAGTTACGGAGGGACAGGGGGAGAGTATGGCTACACCTTC. Protein: CASSYGGTGGEYGYTF. This chain connects TRBV6-5 to TRBJ1-2, with 11 bases identical to TRBD1. This CDR3 comprises 16 residues. Germline-derived CDR1 and CDR2 are MNHEY and SVGAGI. The J segment lost 5 bases and the V segment lost 2 bases, leaving 7 bases of the junction unmatched.

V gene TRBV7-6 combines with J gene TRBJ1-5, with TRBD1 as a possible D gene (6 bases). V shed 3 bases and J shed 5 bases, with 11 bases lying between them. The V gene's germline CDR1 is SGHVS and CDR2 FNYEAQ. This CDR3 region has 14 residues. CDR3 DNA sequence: TGTGCCAGCAGCTTGCAACAGGGAGATCAGCCCCAGCATTTT. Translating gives CASSLQQGDQPQHF.

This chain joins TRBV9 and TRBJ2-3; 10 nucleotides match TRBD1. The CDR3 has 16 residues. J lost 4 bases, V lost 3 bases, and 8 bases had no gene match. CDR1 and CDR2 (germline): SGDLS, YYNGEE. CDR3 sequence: CASSDPGQGSADTQYF. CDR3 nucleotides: TGTGCCAGCAGCGACCCGGGACAGGGGTCCGCAGATACGCAGTATTTT.

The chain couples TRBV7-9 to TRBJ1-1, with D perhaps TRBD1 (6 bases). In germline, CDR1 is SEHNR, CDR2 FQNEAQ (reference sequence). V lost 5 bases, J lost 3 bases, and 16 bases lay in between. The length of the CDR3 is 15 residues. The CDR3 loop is CASSNAGEGDTEAFF. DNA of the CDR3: TGTGCCAGCAGCAACGCAGGGGAGGGGGACACTGAAGCTTTCTTT.

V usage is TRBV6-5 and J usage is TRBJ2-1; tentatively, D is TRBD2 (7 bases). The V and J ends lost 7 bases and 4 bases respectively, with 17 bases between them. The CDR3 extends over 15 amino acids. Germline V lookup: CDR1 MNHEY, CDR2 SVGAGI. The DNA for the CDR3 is TGTGCCAGCACCCCTCCGAGGGGGGGATACAATGAGCAGTTCTTC. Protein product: CASTPPRGGYNEQFF.

DNA for the CDR3: TGTGCCAGCAGTGATATTAGCGGGGGAAGTCAATACAATGAGCAGTTCTTC. This encodes CASSDISGGSQYNEQFF. The chain has TRBV2 and TRBJ2-1; TRBD2 agrees at 9 bases. In germline, CDR1 is SNHLY, CDR2 FYNNEI. CDR3 size: 17 residues. V lost 3 bases to trimming and J lost 4 bases; unmatched junction nucleotides: 10.

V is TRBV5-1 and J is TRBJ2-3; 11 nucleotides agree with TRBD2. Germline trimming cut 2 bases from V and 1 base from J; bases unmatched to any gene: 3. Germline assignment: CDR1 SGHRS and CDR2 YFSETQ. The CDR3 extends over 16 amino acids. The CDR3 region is CASSFELAGGTDTQYF. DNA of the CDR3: TGCGCCAGCAGCTTCGAACTAGCGGGGGGCACAGATACGCAGTATTTT.

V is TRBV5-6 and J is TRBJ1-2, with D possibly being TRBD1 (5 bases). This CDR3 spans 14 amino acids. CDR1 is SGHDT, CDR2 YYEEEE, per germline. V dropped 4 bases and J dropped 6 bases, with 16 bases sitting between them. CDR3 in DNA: TGTGCCAGCAGCCGTGATTGGAGGGGACATGGCTACACCTTC. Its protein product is CASSRDWRGHGYTF.

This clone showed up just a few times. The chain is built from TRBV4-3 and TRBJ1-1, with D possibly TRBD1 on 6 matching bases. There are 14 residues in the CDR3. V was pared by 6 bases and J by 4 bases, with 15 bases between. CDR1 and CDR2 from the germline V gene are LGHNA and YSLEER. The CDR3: CASSGGPESTEAFF. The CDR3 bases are TGCGCCAGCAGTGGGGGCCCGGAGAGCACTGAAGCTTTCTTT.

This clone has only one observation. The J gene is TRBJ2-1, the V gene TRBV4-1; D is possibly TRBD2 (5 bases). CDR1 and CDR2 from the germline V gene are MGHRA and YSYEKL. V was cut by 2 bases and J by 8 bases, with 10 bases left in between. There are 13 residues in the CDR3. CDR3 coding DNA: TGCGCCAGCAGCCAATGGAGGCGGGATGAGCAGTTCTTC. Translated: CASSQWRRDEQFF.

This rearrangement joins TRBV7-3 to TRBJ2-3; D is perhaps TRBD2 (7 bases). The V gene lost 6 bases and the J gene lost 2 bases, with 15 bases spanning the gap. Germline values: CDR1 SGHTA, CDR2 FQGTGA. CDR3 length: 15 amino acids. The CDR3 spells CASSLGGAYTDTQYF. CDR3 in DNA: TGTGCCAGCAGTCTGGGGGGGGCTTACACAGATACGCAGTATTTT.

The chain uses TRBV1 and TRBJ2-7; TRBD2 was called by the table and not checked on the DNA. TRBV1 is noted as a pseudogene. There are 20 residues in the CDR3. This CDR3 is CTSSPDCPGTSGGASYEQYF. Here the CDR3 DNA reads TGCACCAGCAGCCCTGACTGTCCCGGGACTAGCGGGGGGGCCTCCTACGAGCAGTACTTC.

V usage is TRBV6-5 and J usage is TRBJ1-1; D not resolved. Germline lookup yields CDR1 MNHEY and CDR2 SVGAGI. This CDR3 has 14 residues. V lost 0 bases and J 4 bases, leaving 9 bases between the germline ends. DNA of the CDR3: TGTGCCAGCAGTTACTCGCGGATCGTCACTGAAGCTTTCTTT. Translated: CASSYSRIVTEAFF.

The CDR3 DNA is TGTGCCAGCAGGATAGACAGATACACTGAAGCTTTCTTT. It is translated as CASRIDRYTEAFF. The chain recombines TRBV6-6 with TRBJ1-1; possible D gene TRBD1, 5 bases. The germline V and J ends were trimmed by 6 bases and 3 bases, with 11 bases remaining between them. The CDR3 is 13 residues long. From germline, CDR1 is MNHNY and CDR2 SVGAGI (reference sequence).

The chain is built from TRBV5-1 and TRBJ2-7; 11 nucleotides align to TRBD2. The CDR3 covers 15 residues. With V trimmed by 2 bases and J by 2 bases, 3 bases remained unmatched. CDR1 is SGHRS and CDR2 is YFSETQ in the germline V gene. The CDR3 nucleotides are TGCGCCAGCAGCTTTGGTAGCGGGGGGGCCTACGAGCAGTACTTC. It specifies CASSFGSGGAYEQYF. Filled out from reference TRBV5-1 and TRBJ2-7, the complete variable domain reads KAGVTQTPRYLIKTRGQQVTLSCSPISGHRSVSWYQQTPGQGLQFLFEYFSETQRNKGNFPGRFSGRQFSNSRSEMNVSTLELGDSALYLCASSFGSGGAYEQYFGPGTRLTVT.

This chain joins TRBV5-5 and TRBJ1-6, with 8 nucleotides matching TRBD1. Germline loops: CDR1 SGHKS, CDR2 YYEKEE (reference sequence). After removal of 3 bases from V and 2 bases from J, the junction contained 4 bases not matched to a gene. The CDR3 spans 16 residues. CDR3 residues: CASSSTGVTYNSPLHF. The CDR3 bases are TGTGCCAGCAGCTCGACAGGGGTTACCTATAATTCACCCCTCCACTTT.

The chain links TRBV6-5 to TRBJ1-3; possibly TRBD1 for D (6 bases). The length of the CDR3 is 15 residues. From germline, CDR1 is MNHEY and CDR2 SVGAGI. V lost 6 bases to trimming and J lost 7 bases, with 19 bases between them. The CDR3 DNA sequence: TGTGCCAGCAGCCGACAGGCGTACGGGGGGAACACCATATATTTT. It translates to CASSRQAYGGNTIYF.

In nucleotides, the CDR3 is TGTGCCAGCAGCCTGATGGGGCAGGGGGCCACTGAAGCTTTCTTT. Residues: CASSLMGQGATEAFF. V usage is TRBV4-2 and J usage is TRBJ1-1; 8 bases are a match to TRBD1. Germline CDR1 LGHNA, CDR2 YNFKEQ. V shed 4 bases, J shed 4 bases, and the junction held 8 bases outside the gene matches. The CDR3 runs to 15 residues.

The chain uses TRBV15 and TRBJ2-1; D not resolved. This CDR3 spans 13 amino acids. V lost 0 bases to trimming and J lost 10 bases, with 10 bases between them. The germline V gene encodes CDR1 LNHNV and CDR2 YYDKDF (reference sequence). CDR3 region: CATSRDQVREQFF. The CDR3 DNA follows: TGTGCCACCAGCAGAGATCAGGTTCGGGAGCAGTTCTTC. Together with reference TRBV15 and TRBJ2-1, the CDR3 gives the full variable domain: DAMVIQNPRYQVTQFGKPVTLSCSQTLNHNVMYWYQQKSSQAPKLLFHYYDKDFNNEADTPDNFQSRRPNTSFCFLDIRSPGLGDTAMYLCATSRDQVREQFFGPGTRLTVL.

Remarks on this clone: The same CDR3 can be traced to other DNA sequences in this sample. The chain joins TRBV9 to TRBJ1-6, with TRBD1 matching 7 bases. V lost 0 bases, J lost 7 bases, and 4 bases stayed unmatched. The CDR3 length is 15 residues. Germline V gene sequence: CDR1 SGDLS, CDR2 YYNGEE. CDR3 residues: CASSVEGAQNSPLHF. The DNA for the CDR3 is TGTGCCAGCAGCGTAGAGGGGGCACAGAATTCACCCCTCCACTTT.

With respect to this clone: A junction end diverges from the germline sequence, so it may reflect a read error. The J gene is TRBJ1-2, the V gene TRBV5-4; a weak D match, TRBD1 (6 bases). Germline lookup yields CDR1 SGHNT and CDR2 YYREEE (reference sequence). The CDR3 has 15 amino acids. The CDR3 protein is CASSLVAAGGDGYPF. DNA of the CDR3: TGTGCCAGCAGCTTGGTGGCGGCTGGGGGCGATGGCTACCCCTTC.

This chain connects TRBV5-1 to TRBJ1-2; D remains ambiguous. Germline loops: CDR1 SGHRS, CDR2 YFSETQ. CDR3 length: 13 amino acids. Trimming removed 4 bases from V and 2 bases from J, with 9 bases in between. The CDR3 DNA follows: TGCGCCAGCAGCGAAGCGCGGAACTATGGCTACACCTTC. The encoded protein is CASSEARNYGYTF.

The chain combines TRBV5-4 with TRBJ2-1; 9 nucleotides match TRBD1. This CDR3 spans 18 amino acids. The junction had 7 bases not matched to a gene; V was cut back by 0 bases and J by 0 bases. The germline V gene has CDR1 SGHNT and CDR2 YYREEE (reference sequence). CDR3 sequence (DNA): TGTGCCAGCAGCTTGGATCTTCCGGGACAGGGCTCCTACAATGAGCAGTTCTTC. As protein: CASSLDLPGQGSYNEQFF.

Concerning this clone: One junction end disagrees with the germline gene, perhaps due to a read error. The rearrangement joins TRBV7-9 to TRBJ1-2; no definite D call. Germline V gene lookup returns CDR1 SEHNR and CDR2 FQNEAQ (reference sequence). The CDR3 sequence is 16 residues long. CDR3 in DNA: TGTGCCAGCAGCATAAGGTCGGCCGGGTTGGTGGATGGCTACCCCTTC. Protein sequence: CASSIRSAGLVDGYPF.